The clone carrying this T cell receptor (beta chain) was observed many times. The antigen remains undetermined. This record comes from a study of human T cells and chemical hapten exposure. Overall study: Yields of TCR per sample differed, chiefly owing to small differences in pooled library volume. General study findings and limits: The number of TCRs over 1 in 1000 frequency stayed unchanged after DPC.

Unfractionated whole blood was the source from which total RNA was extracted. Per germline, CDR1 SGHVS and CDR2 FQNEAQ. The V end was cut by 1 base, the J end by 5 bases, with 20 bases between. The CDR3 runs 18 residues. Single cDNA molecules in the library carried unique molecular identifiers attached during preparation. In the original processing: Between about 23,224 and 700,000 TCRs appeared in each sample, and the median stood at roughly 100,000. TCRdb itself ran the 5' RACE reads through MiXCR, one entry per CDR3 protein. In this record, the V and J calls reflect TCRdb's handling and not the investigators' own analysis. The profile covers about 140,000 distinct CDR3 sequences, with about 4% appearing a single time and roughly 1.4% taken by the ten largest.

The chain is built from TRBV7-8 and TRBJ2-2; D not certain. The TCR originated in a female donor in good health. The CDR3 coding sequence is TGTGCCAGCAGCTTAGTGGTAGGGCCGGGTTATACTACCGGGGAGCTGTTTTTT. Residues: CASSLVVGPGYTTGELFF.